The present T cell receptor beta chain was sequenced within a study of blood T cell repertoires in COVID-19. Study background: Sites in the United States, Italy and Spain provided acute and convalescent COVID-19 samples.

Seattle patients were enrolled while actively infected and followed longitudinally. Libraries were prepared by immunoSEQ multiplex PCR; TCRdb keeps only in-frame clonotypes and omits some of them. Here the sample spans 500,000 to 600,000 clones, less than 90% being singletons. Germline loops: CDR1 SGHVS, CDR2 FQNEAQ. This CDR3 has 16 residues. The germline V and J ends were trimmed by 3 bases and 6 bases, with 18 bases remaining between them. The chain carries TRBV7-8 and TRBJ1-3; D remains unclear. Material for sequencing was peripheral blood. The sequence derives from a woman between 45 and 60 years old with COVID-19, enrolled during active disease. CDR3 DNA: TGTGCCAGCAGCTTCGACGTCGGGTTTCAGTTAAACACCATATATTTT. This sequence encodes CASSFDVGFQLNTIYF.